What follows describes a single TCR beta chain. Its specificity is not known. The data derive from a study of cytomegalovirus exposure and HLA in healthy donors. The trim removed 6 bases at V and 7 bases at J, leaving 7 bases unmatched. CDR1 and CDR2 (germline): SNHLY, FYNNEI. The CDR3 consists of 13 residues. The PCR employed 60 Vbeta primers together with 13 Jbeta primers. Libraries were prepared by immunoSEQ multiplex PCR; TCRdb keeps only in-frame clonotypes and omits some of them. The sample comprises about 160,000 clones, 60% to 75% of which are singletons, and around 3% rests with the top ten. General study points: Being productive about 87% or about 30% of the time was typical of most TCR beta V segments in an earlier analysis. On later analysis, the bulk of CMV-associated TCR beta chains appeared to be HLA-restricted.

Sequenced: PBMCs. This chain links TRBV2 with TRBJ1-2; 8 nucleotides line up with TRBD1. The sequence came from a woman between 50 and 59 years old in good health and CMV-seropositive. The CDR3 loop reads CASRDRALRGYTF. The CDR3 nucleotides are TGTGCCAGCAGGGACAGGGCACTGCGTGGCTACACCTTC.